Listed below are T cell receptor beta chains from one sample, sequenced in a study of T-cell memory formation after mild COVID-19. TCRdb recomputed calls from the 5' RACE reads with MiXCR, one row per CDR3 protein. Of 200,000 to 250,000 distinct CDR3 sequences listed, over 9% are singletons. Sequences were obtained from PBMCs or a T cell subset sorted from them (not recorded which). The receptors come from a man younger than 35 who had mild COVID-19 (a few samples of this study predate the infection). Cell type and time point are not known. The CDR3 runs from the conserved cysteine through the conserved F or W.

CDR3: CSARTTARGDTQYF
V: TRBV20-1
length: 14

CDR3: CASSRTSGLPDEQFF
V: TRBV3-1
length: 15

CDR3: CASSSTAATNEKLFF
V: TRBV12-3/TRBV12-4
length: 15

CDR3: CASSPRTGAGWAKNIQYF
V: TRBV7-9
length: 18

CDR3: CASGLGVRNGELFF
V: TRBV6-5
length: 14

CDR3: CASSLALAGGSYNEQFF
V: TRBV7-2
length: 17

CDR3: CASSGGAGEYEQYF
V: TRBV7-2
length: 14

CDR3: CASSLGTSGGYQFF
V: TRBV27
length: 14

CDR3: CASNPGRGGAETQYF
V: TRBV5-1
length: 15

CDR3: CASSQWLGSPLHF
V: TRBV4-3
length: 13

CDR3: CASSRGQENTEAFF
V: TRBV6-5
length: 14

CDR3: CASSGRQETQYF
V: TRBV6-1
length: 12

CDR3: CASSPMRDTDTQYF
V: TRBV11-2
length: 14

CDR3: CASSGERGGKLFF
V: TRBV5-5
length: 13

CDR3: CASSSRRTPYEQYF
V: TRBV7-9
length: 14

CDR3: CASSSAGGPSSYNEQFF
V: TRBV18
length: 17

CDR3: CASSQDVLAGRQFF
V: TRBV4-2
length: 14

CDR3: CASSLTGQSSYNEQFF
V: TRBV5-1
length: 16

CDR3: CATSRPERGWETQYF
V: TRBV15
length: 15

CDR3: CAWSGIQGNQPQHF
V: TRBV30
length: 14

CDR3: CASSPVTSWAYEQYF
V: TRBV7-9
length: 15

CDR3: CASSQFSVDTQYF
V: TRBV23-1
length: 13

CDR3: CASSLAGGRDEQYF
V: TRBV6-5
length: 14

CDR3: CASSPAPVTQETQYF
V: TRBV4-3
length: 15

CDR3: CASHKGLAASTDTQYF
V: TRBV7-9
length: 16

CDR3: CASSMGTVNTEAFF
V: TRBV19
length: 14

CDR3: CASSYSAADRALYNEQFF
V: TRBV6-6
length: 18

CDR3: CASSTETLGEKLFF
V: TRBV12-3/TRBV12-4
length: 14

CDR3: CASSLRLAGGDPGELFF
V: TRBV5-5
length: 17

CDR3: CASIIRDRVSGELFF
V: TRBV12-3/TRBV12-4
length: 15

CDR3: CSVFLQGSGAYNEQFF
V: TRBV29-1
length: 16

CDR3: CSARQGLVGANVLTF
V: TRBV20-1
length: 15

CDR3: CASSWGVHEQFF
V: TRBV12-3/TRBV12-4
length: 12

CDR3: CASSQVQADQPQHF
V: TRBV3-1
length: 14

CDR3: CASRQNSGVSTDTQYF
V: TRBV27
length: 16

CDR3: CASSLGGYYTQYF
V: TRBV11-2
length: 13

CDR3: CSARVAGGPEETQYF
V: TRBV20-1
length: 15

CDR3: CASLESPWKETQYF
V: TRBV6-2/TRBV6-3
length: 14

CDR3: CSAFSRQGMSWSPLHF
V: TRBV20-1
length: 16